Listed below are T cell receptor beta chains from one sample, sequenced in a study of response to subunit inactivated influenza vaccine. TCRdb used MiXCR to reprocess the RT-PCR reads, holding one entry per CDR3 protein. This repertoire shows around 790,000 distinct CDR3 sequences, 21% found once; its top ten account for approximately 10%. The source material was PBMCs from blood, sampled approximately 5 days after vaccination. The source is a man aged 45-65 years who received an inactivated influenza vaccine. Both conserved end residues are part of each CDR3. The D gene is left open where the match is weak. Expanded clones are given a class, and other clones once, few, many or no size at all.

TRBV20-1	TRBJ2-7	-	-	TGCAGTGCTAGGGAGACTAGCTCCTACGAGCAGTACTTC	CSARETSSYEQYF
TRBV5-1	TRBJ2-1	-	-	TGCGCCAGCAGCTTGGGAGGGCTAAGCACTAACAATGAGCAGTTCTTC	CASSLGGLSTNNEQFF
TRBV6-2/TRBV6-3	TRBJ2-1	-	-	TGTGCCAGCAGTTGGACGCTCTACAATGAGCAGTTCTTC	CASSWTLYNEQFF
TRBV28	TRBJ1-1	-	TRBD1	TGTGCCAGCAGTTTAGGGACAGGGGGGAATTCTGAAGCTTTCTTT	CASSLGTGGNSEAFF
TRBV4-2	TRBJ2-1	-	TRBD1	TGTGCCAGCAGCCTCCAAACAGGGGGCAATGAGCAGTTCTTC	CASSLQTGGNEQFF
TRBV19	TRBJ2-7	-	TRBD2	TGTGCCAGTACCCCACTAGCGGGAGGGCCAAGGAACGAGCAGTACTTC	CASTPLAGGPRNEQYF
TRBV4-1	TRBJ1-1	-	-	TGCGCCAGCAGCCAGTCAGGAATGAACACTGAAGCTTTCTTT	CASSQSGMNTEAFF
TRBV20-1	TRBJ2-3	once	TRBD2	TGCAGTGCTACTAGGACTAGCGGGAGAGATACGCAGTATTTT	CSATRTSGRDTQYF
TRBV5-1	TRBJ2-1	-	-	TGCGCCAGCAGTTTTGGGCTAACTGCAAAGAGCTCCTACAATGAGCAGTTCTTC	CASSFGLTAKSSYNEQFF
TRBV20-1	TRBJ2-7	-	TRBD2	TGCAGTGCCTCCGATCGCGGGCGGGGGAGGTGGGAGCAGTACTTC	CSASDRGRGRWEQYF
TRBV20-1	TRBJ2-7	-	TRBD2	TGCAGTGCTAGAGGCGGGGGGGAGAACTACGAGCAGTACTTC	CSARGGGENYEQYF
TRBV7-6	TRBJ2-3	few	TRBD2	TGTGCCAGCAGCACTCTAGCGGGGCGCACAGATACGCAGTATTTT	CASSTLAGRTDTQYF
TRBV30	TRBJ1-6	-	-	TGTGCCTGGAGTGTAGGGAGGAATTCACCCCTCCACTTT	CAWSVGRNSPLHF
TRBV14	TRBJ2-1	few	TRBD1	TGTGCCAGCAGCCAACTAGGGACAGACAATGAGCAGTTCTTC	CASSQLGTDNEQFF
TRBV12-3/TRBV12-4	TRBJ2-5	-	-	TGTGCCAGCAGTCCAACCGCGGGGGCGGGAGAGACCCAGTACTTC	CASSPTAGAGETQYF
TRBV6-1	TRBJ2-3	-	TRBD2	TGTGCCAGCAGTAAACTAGCGGTACCAGATACGCAGTATTTT	CASSKLAVPDTQYF
TRBV7-9	TRBJ2-5	few	-	TGTGCCAGCAGCTTAGCGGGGGAAGATCAAGAGACCCAGTACTTC	CASSLAGEDQETQYF
TRBV12-3/TRBV12-4	TRBJ1-1	few	-	TGTGCCAGCCAAACCCCAGGGACCCACACTGAAGCTTTCTTT	CASQTPGTHTEAFF
TRBV29-1	TRBJ2-1	-	TRBD1	TGCAGCATAGACAGGGGGCCCGCCAATGAGCAGTTCTTC	CSIDRGPANEQFF
TRBV7-2	TRBJ1-2	-	-	TGTGCCAGCAGCTCACCCTCCACTCACTATGGCTACACCTTC	CASSSPSTHYGYTF
TRBV20-1	TRBJ1-2	few	-	TGCAGTGCTAGAGGCGGAGCTAACTATGGCTACACCTTC	CSARGGANYGYTF
TRBV7-2	TRBJ2-1	-	-	TGTGCCAGCAGCTCGATGGAGGCTGAGCAGTTCTTC	CASSSMEAEQFF
TRBV4-1	TRBJ1-4	few	-	TGCGCCAGCAGCCAAGCTGGGATTTTGGGGGCTAATGAAAAACTGTTTTTT	CASSQAGILGANEKLFF
TRBV6-1	TRBJ2-5	once	-	TGTGCCAGCAGTGAAGCCGAGGCAGTACAAGAGACCCAGTACTTC	CASSEAEAVQETQYF
TRBV20-1	TRBJ2-5	few	-	TGCAGTGGTAGGGCCTCCATGGCGACCCAGTACTTC	CSGRASMATQYF
TRBV7-9	TRBJ2-2	few	-	TGTGCCAGCAGCAGGGCACAAGGCCAGGGGGAGCTGTTTTTT	CASSRAQGQGELFF
TRBV20-1	TRBJ2-5	-	-	TGCAGTGCTAGAGCCCTAGCCCGGTTCCAAGAGACCCAGTACTTC	CSARALARFQETQYF
TRBV20-1	TRBJ1-5	few	-	TGCAGTGCTAAGGATGATTTTAATCAGCCCCAGCATTTT	CSAKDDFNQPQHF
TRBV20-1	TRBJ2-3	few	-	TGCAGTTGCTTCGGGGATACGCAGTATTTT	CSCFGDTQYF
TRBV29-1	TRBJ2-1	-	TRBD2	TGCAGCGGACTTAAGCGGGAGGGCCTCAATGAGCAGTTCTTC	CSGLKREGLNEQFF
TRBV29-1	TRBJ2-1	-	TRBD2	TGCAGCGTTGATCTGTCTAGCGGGAGGACCGCGGTCCATGAGCAGTTCTTC	CSVDLSSGRTAVHEQFF
TRBV29-1	TRBJ2-7	few	TRBD1	TGCAGCGTACAGGGGCCAACCCCATACGAGCAGTACTTC	CSVQGPTPYEQYF
TRBV29-1	TRBJ2-1	many	TRBD2	TGCAGCGCAGACCTTGCGGGGGAGGGGAAAAATGAGCAGTTCTTC	CSADLAGEGKNEQFF
TRBV20-1	TRBJ2-6	-	TRBD1	TGCAGTGCTGGAAAAACAGGGGCTGGGGCCAACGTCCTGACTTTC	CSAGKTGAGANVLTF
TRBV25-1	TRBJ2-7	-	TRBD2	TGTGCCAGCAGTGAAGTCGCGGGGGGCCACTACGAGCAGTACTTC	CASSEVAGGHYEQYF
TRBV6-1	TRBJ2-1	few	-	TGTGCCAGCAGTGAACTTTCGGCAAATGAGCAGTTCTTC	CASSELSANEQFF
TRBV9	TRBJ2-7	few	-	TGTGCCAGCAGCCCCGGGTCGAGGGGGTGGGACTACGAGCAGTACTTC	CASSPGSRGWDYEQYF
TRBV7-2	TRBJ2-1	-	-	TGTGCCAGCAGGCCCCCCGCCGCCAATGAGCAGTTCTTC	CASRPPAANEQFF
TRBV7-2	TRBJ2-7	few	-	TGTGCCAGCAGCACCGACGGAGGTTCCTACGAGCAGTACTTC	CASSTDGGSYEQYF
TRBV6-5	TRBJ2-1	few	TRBD1	TGTGCCAGCAGTTTCGGTCCGGGACAGGGGACCTACAATGAGCAGTTCTTC	CASSFGPGQGTYNEQFF
TRBV2	TRBJ2-3	-	-	TGTGCCGGTATGGAGGGGCGAGGCACAGATACGCAGTATTTT	CAGMEGRGTDTQYF
TRBV9	TRBJ2-2	-	TRBD2	TGTGCCAGCAGCGTAGGCGGGAGCGCGTCGAACGGGGAGCTGTTTTTT	CASSVGGSASNGELFF
TRBV5-4	TRBJ2-3	few	-	TGTGCCAGCAGCTTGGCCGCGGGACCGATTATGGCGGGCACAGATACGCAGTATTTT	CASSLAAGPIMAGTDTQYF
TRBV24-1	TRBJ2-1	-	TRBD2	TGTGCCACCAGTTCGCAGACTAGCGGGGGGGCCGGGTCCTACAATGAGCAGTTCTTC	CATSSQTSGGAGSYNEQFF